The rows below give T cell receptor beta chains drawn from one sample of a study of OX40 agonist ivuxolimab in advanced cancers. Libraries were prepared by immunoSEQ multiplex PCR; TCRdb keeps only in-frame clonotypes and omits some of them. This table has 70,000 to 95,000 clones, 80% to 90% appearing once. This specimen was CD4+ or CD8+ T cells sorted from blood, taken in a trial of the OX40 agonist ivuxolimab. Receptor source: an adult with an advanced solid tumor such as melanoma, head and neck, liver or kidney cancer. Each CDR3 is given with its conserved first and last residue. Fields, in order: CDR3 DNA, CDR3 protein, clone size, D gene, J gene, CDR3 length, V gene. A D gene is named only where the DNA matches it firmly. Clone size is given for some rows only: seen once, a few or many times, or a class if the clone is expanded.

DNA: TGTGCCAGCGGCAGGCGGGTTGAAAAACTGTTTTTT
CDR3: CASGRRVEKLFF
size: .
D: .
J: TRBJ1-4
length: 12
V: TRBV7-3

DNA: TGTGCCAGTAGGCCGACAGGAGACACCGGGGAGCTGTTTTTT
CDR3: CASRPTGDTGELFF
size: once
D: .
J: TRBJ2-2
length: 14
V: TRBV19

DNA: TGTGCCAGCAGCAGGATGGGCTCTGGAAACACCATATATTTT
CDR3: CASSRMGSGNTIYF
size: .
D: .
J: TRBJ1-3
length: 14
V: TRBV9

DNA: TGCGCCAGCAGCTTCCAGGGAGGGACCGGGGAGCTGTTTTTT
CDR3: CASSFQGGTGELFF
size: .
D: TRBD2
J: TRBJ2-2
length: 14
V: TRBV5-1

DNA: TGTGCCAGCAGTTTTACCGGACAGAGTGAAAAACTGTTTTTT
CDR3: CASSFTGQSEKLFF
size: .
D: .
J: TRBJ1-4
length: 14
V: TRBV28

DNA: TGTGCCAGCAGTGAGGCTGGGGTTAGAACAGATACGCAGTATTTT
CDR3: CASSEAGVRTDTQYF
size: .
D: .
J: TRBJ2-3
length: 15
V: TRBV6-1

DNA: TGTGCCAGCAGCCCTCCGGGACACCTACAAGAGACCCAGTACTTC
CDR3: CASSPPGHLQETQYF
size: once
D: .
J: TRBJ2-5
length: 15
V: TRBV7-9

DNA: TGTGCCAGCAGCTTAGTCGGGACAATCTCCTACGAGCAGTACTTC
CDR3: CASSLVGTISYEQYF
size: .
D: .
J: TRBJ2-7
length: 15
V: TRBV11-2

DNA: TGTGCCAGCAGTGTAAGCTTTCAAGACAGGGAATCAGGGGAGCTGTTTTTT
CDR3: CASSVSFQDRESGELFF
size: .
D: TRBD1
J: TRBJ2-2
length: 17
V: TRBV7-9

DNA: TGCGCCAGCAGCCAAGATCGGCGGGGACCCGGAAACACCATATATTTT
CDR3: CASSQDRRGPGNTIYF
size: .
D: .
J: TRBJ1-3
length: 16
V: TRBV4-1

DNA: TGTGCCCTCCAACAGGGAGGCGTCGGCTACACCTTC
CDR3: CALQQGGVGYTF
size: .
D: .
J: TRBJ1-2
length: 12
V: TRBV30

DNA: TGTGCCAGCAGCTTAGGAGGATGGGAACTAGCGGGAGGGTATGAGCAGTTCTTC
CDR3: CASSLGGWELAGGYEQFF
size: once
D: TRBD2
J: TRBJ2-1
length: 18
V: TRBV7-2

DNA: TGTGCCTGGAGTGGCCGAGGGGTGATCGAGCAGTACTTC
CDR3: CAWSGRGVIEQYF
size: .
D: .
J: TRBJ2-7
length: 13
V: TRBV30

DNA: TGTGCCAGCAGTGAATTGGGTAGAATGGAGACCCAGTACTTC
CDR3: CASSELGRMETQYF
size: .
D: .
J: TRBJ2-5
length: 14
V: TRBV25-1

DNA: TGTGCCAGCAGCAGAGTCAGTGAACAACCCCTTATTAATGAAAAACTGTTTTTT
CDR3: CASSRVSEQPLINEKLFF
size: .
D: .
J: TRBJ1-4
length: 18
V: TRBV21-1

DNA: TGTGCCAGCAGAAAAGGCGAGAGGGAGCTGTTTTTT
CDR3: CASRKGERELFF
size: .
D: .
J: TRBJ2-2
length: 12
V: TRBV6-5

DNA: TGTGCCAGCAGTTCAGGAGCGGTTGGATACAATGAGCAGTTCTTC
CDR3: CASSSGAVGYNEQFF
size: .
D: .
J: TRBJ2-1
length: 15
V: TRBV28

DNA: TGTGCCACCAGCAGAGAGGGGCAGGCGAATGGCTACACCTTC
CDR3: CATSREGQANGYTF
size: .
D: .
J: TRBJ1-2
length: 14
V: TRBV15

DNA: TGTGCCAGCAGCCCGGGACAGGGGAACGAGCAGTACTTC
CDR3: CASSPGQGNEQYF
size: once
D: TRBD1
J: TRBJ2-7
length: 13
V: TRBV5-4

DNA: TGTGCCAGCAGTGGGGATTTGCAGCCCCAGCATTTT
CDR3: CASSGDLQPQHF
size: medium-sized
D: .
J: TRBJ1-5
length: 12
V: TRBV2